One sample yielded the 25 T cell receptor beta chains listed below, sequenced in a study of PD-L1 blockade in urothelial cancer. The method was immunoSEQ multiplex PCR; TCRdb's version includes in-frame clones alone and lacks a portion of them. This table has roughly 67,000 clones, around 85% appearing once. Documented time point: pretreatment peripheral blood. The material sequenced was PBMCs, taken around atezolizumab (anti-PD-L1) treatment. The receptors come from a man aged 55-75 years with urothelial cancer.

This rearrangement joins TRBV5-4 to TRBJ2-5; 13 nucleotides match TRBD2. The CDR3 is 15 residues long. From germline, CDR1 is SGHNT and CDR2 YYREEE (reference sequence). The junction had 3 bases not matched to a gene; V was cut back by 0 bases and J by 7 bases. The CDR3 nucleotides are TGTGCCAGCAGCTTGGGACTAGCGGGGGGAGGGACCCAGTACTTC. Translation: CASSLGLAGGGTQYF.

This clone was seen only once. The chain has TRBV5-1 and TRBJ2-2; D uncertain. The CDR3 has 14 residues. Looked up from germline, CDR1 is SGHRS and CDR2 is YFSETQ. Trimming left V 0 bases short and J 4 bases short, with 7 bases between. CDR3 protein: CASSLGGLTGELFF. CDR3 coding DNA: TGCGCCAGCAGCTTGGGTGGGCTCACCGGGGAGCTGTTTTTT.

This clone was seen a single time. The chain combines TRBV29-1 with TRBJ2-3; D might be TRBD1 (6 bases). The ends were cut back, 7 bases at V and 5 bases at J, with 10 bases in the middle. The CDR3 is 11 amino acids. Germline CDR1 SQVTM, CDR2 ANQGSEA. The CDR3 DNA reads TGCAGCGCCCTGGACAGAGATACGCAGTATTTT. It translates to CSALDRDTQYF.

V and J are TRBV7-2 and TRBJ2-2, with 7 bases identical to TRBD2. Germline CDR1 is SGHTA and CDR2 is FQGNSA. This CDR3 comprises 15 residues. Trimming cost V 4 bases and J 2 bases; bases outside gene matches: 4. CDR3 DNA sequence: TGTGCCAGCAGCTCTAGCGGAGTCAACACCGGGGAGCTGTTTTTT. This sequence encodes CASSSSGVNTGELFF.

The rearrangement uses TRBV10-1 and TRBJ2-7, with a weak D call TRBD1 (6 bases). The CDR3 covers 12 residues. Looked up from germline, CDR1 is WNHNN and CDR2 is SYGVQD (reference sequence). The V end was cut by 10 bases, the J end by 1 base, with 11 bases between. CDR3 nucleotide sequence: TGCGCCACCCGGGACACTTCCTACGAGCAGTACTTC. Its translation: CATRDTSYEQYF.

The chain employs TRBV7-2 and TRBJ2-7, with a possible D match to TRBD1 (6 bases). CDR3 length equals 15 residues. Per germline, CDR1 SGHTA and CDR2 FQGNSA. Trimming removed 5 bases at V and 0 bases at J, with 14 bases between. For the CDR3, the DNA is TGTGCCAGCAGCCTAGATACAGGGAACTCCTACGAGCAGTACTTC. It translates to CASSLDTGNSYEQYF.

The chain uses TRBV27 and TRBJ1-6; D is unclear. The CDR3 contains 14 residues. V lost 5 bases, J lost 8 bases, and 13 bases lay in between. The germline gives CDR1 MNHEY, CDR2 SMNVEV (reference sequence). The CDR3: CASSRGVNHSPLHF. In nucleotides, the CDR3 is TGTGCCAGCAGTCGCGGGGTAAACCATTCACCCCTCCACTTT.

About this clone: Compared with germline, one end of the junction differs, possibly owing to a read error. This rearrangement joins TRBV6-6 to TRBJ2-5; 7 bases are a match to TRBD1. CDR1 is MNHNY and CDR2 is SVGAGI in the germline V gene (reference sequence). The CDR3 is 15 residues long. This CDR3 is CASSYYTGEGETQYF. As DNA, the CDR3 is TGTGCCAGCAGCTACTATACAGGGGAAGGGGAGACCCAGTACTTC.

This clone turned up a few times. V is TRBV11-2 and J is TRBJ1-2, with D possibly TRBD1 on 5 matching bases. Germline V gene sequence: CDR1 SGHAT, CDR2 FQNNGV. The CDR3 extends over 13 amino acids. Trimming left V 7 bases short and J 4 bases short, with 13 bases between. CDR3 in amino acids: CASTMGQGYGYTF. The DNA for the CDR3 is TGTGCCAGCACCATGGGGCAGGGCTATGGCTACACCTTC.

This chain connects TRBV9 to TRBJ2-3; 9 nucleotides line up with TRBD1. Germline V lookup: CDR1 SGDLS, CDR2 YYNGEE. V shed 4 bases, J shed 4 bases, and the junction held 10 bases outside the gene matches. There are 16 residues in the CDR3. Here the CDR3 DNA reads TGTGCCAGCAGCTCTGGGACAGGGAGCCCCGCAGATACGCAGTATTTT. This gives the protein CASSSGTGSPADTQYF.

Here the CDR3 DNA reads TGTGCCAGCTCGCTACAGGGGCGGGACACTGAAGCTTTCTTT. Translated, it gives CASSLQGRDTEAFF. The J gene is TRBJ1-1, the V gene TRBV18; TRBD1 matches at 7 bases. Per germline, CDR1 KGHSH and CDR2 LQKENI. The CDR3 length is 14 residues. V was pared by 6 bases and J by 3 bases, with 7 bases of the junction left unmatched.

V usage is TRBV9 and J usage is TRBJ1-1, with TRBD1 matching 7 bases. Germline lookup yields CDR1 SGDLS and CDR2 YYNGEE. The CDR3 is made up of 13 amino acids. With V trimmed by 2 bases and J by 4 bases, 2 bases remained unmatched. The CDR3 protein is CASSVGQSTEAFF. The CDR3 DNA follows: TGTGCCAGCAGCGTGGGACAGTCCACTGAAGCTTTCTTT.

In regard to this clone: At one of its ends the junction is not consistent with the germline gene, which may arise from a read error. V gene TRBV7-7 combines with J gene TRBJ2-2; tentative D call: TRBD1 (6 bases). CDR1 and CDR2 from the germline V gene are SSHAT and FNYEAQ (reference sequence). There are 16 residues in the CDR3. The CDR3 sequence: CASSLALTGNTGELFF. The CDR3 DNA reads TGTGCTAGCAGCTTAGCCCTGACAGGGAACACCGGGGAGCTGTTTTTT.

The J gene is TRBJ1-4, the V gene TRBV27; 10 positions agree with TRBD1. The CDR3 covers 18 residues. With 4 bases clipped from V and 7 bases from J, the junction kept 15 bases outside the gene matches. Germline values: CDR1 MNHEY, CDR2 SMNVEV (reference sequence). CDR3 DNA: TGTGCCAGCAGTTCGAATCGTTTTGGGACAGGGGAGAGTGAAAAACTGTTTTTT. It translates to CASSSNRFGTGESEKLFF.

V and J are TRBV19 and TRBJ2-5; TRBD2 is a possible D gene (6 bases). The V gene's germline CDR1 is LNHDA and CDR2 SQIVND (reference sequence). This CDR3 is 13 amino acids long. V lost 5 bases and J 1 base, leaving 8 bases between the germline ends. CDR3 residues: CASSPGLQETQYF. CDR3 nucleotide sequence: TGTGCCAGTAGTCCGGGACTCCAAGAGACCCAGTACTTC.

This chain links TRBV7-9 with TRBJ1-2; tentative D call: TRBD1 (6 bases). The germline V and J ends were trimmed by 4 bases and 5 bases, with 14 bases remaining between them. Per the germline V gene, CDR1 is SEHNR and CDR2 is FQNEAQ (reference sequence). This CDR3 contains 14 residues. The CDR3 spells CASSSGQFDYGYTF. In DNA, the CDR3 is TGTGCCAGCAGCTCTGGACAGTTTGATTATGGCTACACCTTC.

The chain employs TRBV30 and TRBJ2-3, with 7 positions matching TRBD2. Germline CDR1 reads GTSNPN; CDR2 reads SVGIG (reference sequence). The CDR3 runs 14 residues. The ends lost 5 bases at V and 0 bases at J; junction bases unmatched: 5. The CDR3 loop reads CAWGRGLSTDTQYF. The CDR3 nucleotides read TGTGCCTGGGGGAGGGGACTGAGCACAGATACGCAGTATTTT. The full variable domain, in which reference TRBV30 and TRBJ2-3 provide the parts outside the CDR3, is SQTIHQWPATLVQPVGSPLSLECTVEGTSNPNLYWYRQAAGRGLQLLFYSVGIGQISSEVPQNLSASRPQDRQFILSSKKLLLSDSGFYLCAWGRGLSTDTQYFGPGTRLTVL.

V usage is TRBV19 and J usage is TRBJ1-5; D gene uncertain. Deletions cut 7 bases from V and 3 bases from J, with 13 bases between. CDR3 size: 14 residues. CDR1 LNHDA and CDR2 SQIVND come from the germline V gene (reference sequence). This CDR3 reads CASTGGRANQPQHF. In DNA form, the CDR3 reads TGTGCCAGTACGGGTGGGCGGGCCAATCAGCCCCAGCATTTT.

This clone was picked up a small number of times. V gene TRBV29-1 combines with J gene TRBJ1-3; no firm D call. The germline gives CDR1 SQVTM, CDR2 ANQGSEA. V lost 6 bases and J lost 0, with 6 bases in between. This CDR3 has 12 amino acids. CDR3 in DNA: TGCAGCGTACAGAGCTCTGGAAACACCATATATTTT. This codes for CSVQSSGNTIYF.

The gene calls are TRBV19 and TRBJ1-2, with 11 bases lining up with TRBD1. V lost 6 bases, J lost 0 bases, and 6 bases stayed unmatched. The CDR3 consists of 16 residues. The germline V gene has CDR1 LNHDA and CDR2 SQIVND (reference sequence). In nucleotides, the CDR3 is TGTGCCAGTAGCCGTACGGACAGGGGGCCTAACTATGGCTACACCTTC. Encoded protein: CASSRTDRGPNYGYTF.

The rearrangement uses TRBV7-9 and TRBJ1-4; tentatively, D is TRBD1 (6 bases). Trimming cost V 1 base and J 8 bases, with 14 bases left between them. This CDR3 comprises 15 residues. The germline V gene encodes CDR1 SEHNR and CDR2 FQNEAQ (reference sequence). CDR3 nucleotides: TGTGCCAGCAGCTTAGTTGGGACATGGGGCGAAAAACTGTTTTTT. It encodes CASSLVGTWGEKLFF.

Details on this clone: This specimen includes other DNA sequences encoding the same CDR3. Written as DNA, the CDR3 is TGTGCCAGCAGTGAGAGACAGTTTAATGAAAAACTGTTTTTT. Residues: CASSERQFNEKLFF. J is TRBJ1-4 and V is TRBV6-1, with D tentatively TRBD1 (5 bases). Trimming took off 3 bases at V and 4 bases at J, with 9 bases between the two ends. Looked up from germline, CDR1 is MNHNS and CDR2 is SASEGT. This CDR3 region has 14 residues.

J is TRBJ1-1 and V is TRBV21-1. TRBV21-1 is a documented pseudogene. The CDR3 is made up of 15 amino acids. The CDR3 DNA sequence: TGTGCCAGCAGCAAATGGGGGGGAAGGAACACTGAAGCTTTCTTT. Protein sequence: CASSKWGGRNTEAFF.

The chain couples TRBV28 to TRBJ1-1; D not resolved. Trimming took off 2 bases at V and 3 bases at J, with 4 bases between the two ends. Germline CDR1 is MDHEN and CDR2 is SYDVKM. The length of the CDR3 is 12 residues. CDR3 bases: TGTGCCAGCAGTTTACAGTACACTGAAGCTTTCTTT. Protein product: CASSLQYTEAFF.

V is TRBV6-6 and J is TRBJ2-1; 10 bases fit TRBD2. V shed 6 bases, J shed 10 bases, and the junction held 12 bases outside the gene matches. This CDR3 comprises 15 residues. From germline, CDR1 is MNHNY and CDR2 SVGAGI (reference sequence). The CDR3 here is CASSRIERGGREQFF. CDR3 DNA: TGTGCCAGCAGCCGCATCGAGCGGGGGGGCCGGGAGCAGTTCTTC.